This T cell receptor beta chain was recovered during a study of vaccination effects on CD4 cells after COVID-19. The assay was immunoSEQ multiplex PCR, and TCRdb's table has in-frame clones only and misses some. Among about 34,000 clones, more than 70% were seen once, and the ten largest hold around 26%. Sequencing followed a ViraFEST assay step that expanded antigen-specific CD4+ T cells with viral peptide pools. CD4+ T cell isolation took place after 10 days of culture. Neither prior SARS-CoV-2 infection nor positive nucleocapsid antibodies were present in the vaccine recipients. Per germline, CDR1 SGHAT and CDR2 FQNNGV. The CDR3 consists of 16 residues. V trimming: 1 base; J trimming: 1 base; junction bases outside the gene matches: 5. Points on this clone: What it recognizes is unknown.

This TCR derives from a human donor who received a COVID-19 vaccine. The V call is TRBV11-2, the J call TRBJ2-3; 7 bases are a match to TRBD2. Sequenced here: CD4+ T cells from PBMCs cultured with HCoV-OC43 spike peptides, sampled before COVID-19 vaccination. Specified subset: HCoV-OC43 spike overlapping peptide pool stimulation. CDR3 in DNA: TGTGCCAGCAGCTTAGTGGCCCTAGCGGGCACAGATACGCAGTATTTT. Encoded protein: CASSLVALAGTDTQYF.